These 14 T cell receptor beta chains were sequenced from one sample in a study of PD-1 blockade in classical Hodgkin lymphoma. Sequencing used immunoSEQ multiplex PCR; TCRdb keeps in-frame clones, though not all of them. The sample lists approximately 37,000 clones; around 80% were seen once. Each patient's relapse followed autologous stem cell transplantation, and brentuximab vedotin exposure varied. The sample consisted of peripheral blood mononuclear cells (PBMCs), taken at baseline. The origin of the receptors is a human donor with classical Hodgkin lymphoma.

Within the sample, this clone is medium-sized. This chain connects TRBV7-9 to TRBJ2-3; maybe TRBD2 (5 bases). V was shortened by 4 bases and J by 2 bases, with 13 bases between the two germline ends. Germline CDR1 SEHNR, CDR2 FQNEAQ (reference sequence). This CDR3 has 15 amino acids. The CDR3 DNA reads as TGTGCCAGCAGCTCAACGGACTTACTCACAGATACGCAGTATTTT. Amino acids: CASSSTDLLTDTQYF.

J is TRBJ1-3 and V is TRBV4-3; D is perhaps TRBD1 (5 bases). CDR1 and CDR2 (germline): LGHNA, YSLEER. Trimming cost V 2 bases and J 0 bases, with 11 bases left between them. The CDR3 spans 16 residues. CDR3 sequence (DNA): TGCGCCAGCAGCCAACAGGGCCCACTCTCTGGAAACACCATATATTTT. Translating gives CASSQQGPLSGNTIYF.

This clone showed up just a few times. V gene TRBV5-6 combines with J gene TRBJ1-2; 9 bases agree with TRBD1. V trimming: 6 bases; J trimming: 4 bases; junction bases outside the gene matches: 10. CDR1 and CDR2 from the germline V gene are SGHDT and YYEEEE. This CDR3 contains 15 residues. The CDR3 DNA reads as TGTGCCAGCAACCCCGGGACAGGGTCAAGCTATGGCTACACCTTC. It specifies CASNPGTGSSYGYTF.

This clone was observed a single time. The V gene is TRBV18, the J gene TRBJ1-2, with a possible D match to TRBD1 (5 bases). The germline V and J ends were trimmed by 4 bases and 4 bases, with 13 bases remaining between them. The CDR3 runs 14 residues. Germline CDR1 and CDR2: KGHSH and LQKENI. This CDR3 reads CASSHETGGYGYTF. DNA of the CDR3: TGTGCCAGCTCACACGAGACTGGGGGCTATGGCTACACCTTC.

In DNA form, the CDR3 reads TGTGCCAGCAGTGAAGGCACGAGTGGAAACACCATATATTTT. This codes for CASSEGTSGNTIYF. V is TRBV2 and J is TRBJ1-3; no clear D gene. The CDR3 spans 14 residues. Trimming shortened V by 1 base and J by 3 bases, and 7 bases separated the two germline ends. Germline V gene sequence: CDR1 SNHLY, CDR2 FYNNEI. Full variable domain (missing parts from reference TRBV2 and TRBJ1-3): EPEVTQTPSHQVTQMGQEVILRCVPISNHLYFYWYRQILGQKVEFLVSFYNNEISEKSEIFDDQFSVERPDGSNFTLKIRSTKLEDSAMYFCASSEGTSGNTIYFGEGSWLTVV.

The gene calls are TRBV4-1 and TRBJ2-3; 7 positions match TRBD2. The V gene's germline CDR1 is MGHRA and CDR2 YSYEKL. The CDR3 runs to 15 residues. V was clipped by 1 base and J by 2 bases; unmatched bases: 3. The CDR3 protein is CASSQGGGFTDTQYF. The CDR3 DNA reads TGCGCCAGCAGCCAAGGCGGGGGATTCACAGATACGCAGTATTTT.

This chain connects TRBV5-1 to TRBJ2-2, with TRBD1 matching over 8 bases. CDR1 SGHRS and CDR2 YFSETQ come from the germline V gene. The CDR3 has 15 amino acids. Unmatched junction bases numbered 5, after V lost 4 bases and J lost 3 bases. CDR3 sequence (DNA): TGCGCCAGCAGCCAAACAGGGGGTGACACCGGGGAGCTGTTTTTT. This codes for CASSQTGGDTGELFF.

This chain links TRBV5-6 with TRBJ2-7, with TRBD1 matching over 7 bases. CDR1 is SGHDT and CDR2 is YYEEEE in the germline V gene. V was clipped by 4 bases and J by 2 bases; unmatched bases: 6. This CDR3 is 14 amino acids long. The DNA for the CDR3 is TGTGCCAGCAGCCAGGGGGACAAAACCTACGAGCAGTACTTC. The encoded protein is CASSQGDKTYEQYF.

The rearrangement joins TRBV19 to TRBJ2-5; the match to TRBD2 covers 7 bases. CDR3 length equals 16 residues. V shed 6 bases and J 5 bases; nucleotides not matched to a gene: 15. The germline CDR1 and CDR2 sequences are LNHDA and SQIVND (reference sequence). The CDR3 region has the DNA TGTGCCAGTAGCGATAGGAGCGGGGATAACGGGGAGACCCAGTACTTC. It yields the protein CASSDRSGDNGETQYF.

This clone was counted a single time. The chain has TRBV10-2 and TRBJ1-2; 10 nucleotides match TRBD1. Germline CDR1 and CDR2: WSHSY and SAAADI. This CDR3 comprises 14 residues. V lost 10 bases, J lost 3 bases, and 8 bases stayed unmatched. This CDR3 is CATTGTGVHYGYTF. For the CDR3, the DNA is TGCGCCACCACCGGGACAGGGGTACACTATGGCTACACCTTC.

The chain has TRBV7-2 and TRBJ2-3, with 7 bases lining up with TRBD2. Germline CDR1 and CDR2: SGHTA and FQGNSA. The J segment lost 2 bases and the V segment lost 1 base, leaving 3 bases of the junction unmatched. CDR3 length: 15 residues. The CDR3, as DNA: TGTGCCAGCAGCTTAGGGCGGGGGACCACAGATACGCAGTATTTT. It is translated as CASSLGRGTTDTQYF.

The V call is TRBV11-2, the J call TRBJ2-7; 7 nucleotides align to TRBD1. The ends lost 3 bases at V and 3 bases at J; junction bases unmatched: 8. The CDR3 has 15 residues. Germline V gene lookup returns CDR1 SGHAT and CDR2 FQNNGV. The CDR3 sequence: CASSFTGADLYEQYF. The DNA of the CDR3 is TGTGCCAGCAGCTTTACAGGGGCAGATCTCTACGAGCAGTACTTC.

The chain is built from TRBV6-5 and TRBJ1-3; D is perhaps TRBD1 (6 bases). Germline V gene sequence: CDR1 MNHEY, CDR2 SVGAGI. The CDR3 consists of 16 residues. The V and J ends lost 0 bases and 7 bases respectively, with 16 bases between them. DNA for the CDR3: TGTGCCAGCAGTTACTCGATCGGATCAGGGGCGAACACCATATATTTT. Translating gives CASSYSIGSGANTIYF.

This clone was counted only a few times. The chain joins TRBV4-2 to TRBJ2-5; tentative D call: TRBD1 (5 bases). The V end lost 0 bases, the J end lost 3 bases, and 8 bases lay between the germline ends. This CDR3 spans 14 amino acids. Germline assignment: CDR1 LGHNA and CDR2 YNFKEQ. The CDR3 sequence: CASSQEQAKETQYF. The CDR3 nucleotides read TGTGCCAGCAGCCAAGAACAGGCTAAAGAGACCCAGTACTTC.